A selection of T cell receptor beta chains follows, all from one sample in a study of identical twins. From the 5' RACE reads, TCRdb called clonotypes with MiXCR, one entry per CDR3 protein. The table lists a few hundred thousand distinct CDR3 sequences, approximately 10% of them singletons, with more than 8% in the top ten. Sequences were obtained from naive T cells sorted from blood. These receptors came from a woman aged 45-65 years in good health. The CDR3 runs from the conserved cysteine through the conserved F or W. Each record gives: V gene, J gene, D gene, clone size, CDR3 protein, CDR3 DNA. D genes are given only for firm matches. A clone size is listed for some rows: how often the clone was seen (once, few, many), or a class if it is expanded.

>TRBV7-6|TRBJ1-1|-|-
CASSLATEGEAFF
TGTGCCAGCAGCTTAGCTACCGAGGGTGAAGCTTTCTTT
>TRBV5-1|TRBJ2-1|TRBD2|many
CASSLGGLDNEQFF
TGCGCCAGCAGCTTGGGTGGACTAGATAATGAGCAGTTCTTC
>TRBV20-1|TRBJ2-5|TRBD2|many
CSALTPSGSGETQYF
TGCAGTGCCCTGACCCCCAGCGGGAGCGGAGAGACCCAGTACTTC
>TRBV3-1|TRBJ1-1|-|many
CASSSQIRSTEAFF
TGTGCCAGCAGCTCGCAAATCAGGTCCACTGAAGCTTTCTTT
>TRBV20-1|TRBJ2-3|-|-
CSARDPAISTDTQYF
TGCAGTGCTAGAGATCCGGCAATCAGCACAGATACGCAGTATTTT
>TRBV3-1|TRBJ2-1|TRBD2|-
CASSHFSGKFNEQFF
TGTGCCAGCAGCCACTTTAGCGGGAAATTCAATGAGCAGTTCTTC
>TRBV2|TRBJ2-7|-|-
CASSDLLESYEQYF
TGTGCCAGCAGTGACCTCTTGGAATCCTACGAGCAGTACTTC
>TRBV9|TRBJ2-5|TRBD2|few
CASSVAGGQETQYF
TGTGCCAGCAGCGTAGCGGGAGGCCAAGAGACCCAGTACTTC
>TRBV5-1|TRBJ2-5|-|-
CASRAGSGAGETQYF
TGCGCCAGCAGGGCCGGGTCAGGGGCTGGAGAGACCCAGTACTTC
>TRBV6-5|TRBJ2-7|-|few
CASSQLFYEQYF
TGTGCCAGCAGTCAGTTATTCTACGAGCAGTACTTC
>TRBV10-3|TRBJ2-7|-|few
CAISESSTKTDEQYF
TGTGCCATCAGTGAGTCGTCGACCAAAACGGACGAGCAGTACTTC
>TRBV12-3/TRBV12-4|TRBJ2-3|-|-
CASSLGLIKTQYF
TGTGCCAGCAGTTTAGGATTGATAAAAACGCAGTATTTT
>TRBV5-1|TRBJ2-3|TRBD2|many
CASSKLADSTDTQYF
TGCGCCAGCAGCAAACTAGCGGATAGCACAGATACGCAGTATTTT
>TRBV5-1|TRBJ2-3|TRBD2|many
CASSLGLISGSSTDTQYF
TGCGCCAGCAGCCTGGGGTTGATTAGCGGGTCTAGCACAGATACGCAGTATTTT
>TRBV3-1|TRBJ2-1|-|many
CASSQDYSGRGNNEQFF
TGTGCCAGCAGCCAAGATTATTCAGGGAGGGGGAACAATGAGCAGTTCTTC
>TRBV18|TRBJ2-1|TRBD2|few
CASSPGTSGIFMPGGSYNEQFF
TGTGCCAGCTCACCCGGGACTAGCGGGATTTTTATGCCAGGTGGGTCCTACAATGAGCAGTTCTTC
>TRBV20-1|TRBJ2-5|-|few
CSATQGLAETQYF
TGCAGTGCTACACAGGGCCTCGCGGAGACCCAGTACTTC
>TRBV12-3/TRBV12-4|TRBJ2-5|-|few
CASRFGRETQYF
TGTGCCAGCCGGTTCGGCCGCGAGACCCAGTACTTC
>TRBV18|TRBJ2-7|TRBD1|many
CASSPTGGTYEQYF
TGTGCCAGCTCACCGACAGGGGGGACCTACGAGCAGTACTTC
>TRBV7-2|TRBJ2-7|-|-
CASSLGRGPSYEQYF
TGTGCCAGCAGCTTAGGGCGAGGACCCTCCTACGAGCAGTACTTC
>TRBV29-1|TRBJ2-2|TRBD1|few
CSGTGTGYSGELFF
TGCAGCGGGACCGGGACAGGTTATTCCGGGGAGCTGTTTTTT
>TRBV12-3/TRBV12-4|TRBJ2-3|-|many
CASSLWVDTQYF
TGTGCCAGCAGTTTGTGGGTGGATACGCAGTATTTT
>TRBV11-2|TRBJ2-7|TRBD2|-
CASSLYMASGLSYEQYF
TGTGCCAGCAGCTTATATATGGCTAGCGGGTTGAGTTACGAGCAGTACTTC
>TRBV28|TRBJ2-1|-|-
CASSGGTLSNNEQFF
TGTGCCAGCAGTGGAGGAACTCTCTCCAACAATGAGCAGTTCTTC
>TRBV20-1|TRBJ2-1|-|-
CSALGDFTYNEQFF
TGCAGTGCCTTAGGGGATTTCACCTACAATGAGCAGTTCTTC
>TRBV12-3/TRBV12-4|TRBJ1-1|-|-
CASSFAGRGNTEAFF
TGTGCCAGCAGTTTCGCAGGTCGGGGGAACACTGAAGCTTTCTTT
>TRBV5-5|TRBJ1-1|-|many
CASSAGGNGGTEAFF
TGTGCCAGCAGCGCCGGCGGAAACGGGGGGACTGAAGCTTTCTTT
>TRBV12-3/TRBV12-4|TRBJ2-2|TRBD1|-
CASRSDPWTGENTGELFF
TGTGCCAGCAGGTCCGACCCCTGGACAGGGGAAAACACCGGGGAGCTGTTTTTT
>TRBV7-9|TRBJ2-1|-|many
CASSPPQGGAGHYNEQFF
TGTGCCAGCAGCCCTCCCCAAGGGGGTGCAGGTCACTACAATGAGCAGTTCTTC
>TRBV6-5|TRBJ2-7|TRBD1|few
CATSLGQGAYEQYF
TGTGCCACCTCCTTAGGACAGGGGGCCTACGAGCAGTACTTC
>TRBV6-5|TRBJ2-7|TRBD1|many
CASSYKTGVHEQYF
TGTGCCAGCAGTTATAAGACAGGGGTACACGAGCAGTACTTC
>TRBV19|TRBJ2-3|-|-
CASSISQEGTDTQYF
TGTGCCAGTAGTATATCCCAGGAGGGCACAGATACGCAGTATTTT
>TRBV19|TRBJ2-1|-|few
CATPRGSSYNEQFF
TGTGCCACCCCGAGGGGAAGCTCCTACAATGAGCAGTTCTTC
>TRBV9|TRBJ2-1|TRBD2|many
CASSSTSGGSSYNEQFF
TGTGCCAGCAGCTCAACTAGCGGGGGAAGCTCCTACAATGAGCAGTTCTTC
>TRBV15|TRBJ2-1|-|many
CATSRDLISGGNEQFF
TGTGCCACCAGCAGAGATCTCATCTCAGGCGGCAATGAGCAGTTCTTC
>TRBV12-3/TRBV12-4|TRBJ2-3|-|few
CASSPDSSRADTQYF
TGTGCCAGCAGTCCGGACAGTTCCAGGGCAGATACGCAGTATTTT
>TRBV20-1|TRBJ2-2|-|-
CSARSPGSQNTGELFF
TGCAGTGCTAGATCCCCCGGGAGCCAGAACACCGGGGAGCTGTTTTTT
>TRBV12-3/TRBV12-4|TRBJ2-1|-|few
CASSLVALGEQFF
TGTGCCAGCAGTTTAGTAGCGTTGGGTGAGCAGTTCTTC
>TRBV14|TRBJ2-3|-|-
CASSQDFAPATQYF
TGTGCCAGCAGCCAAGATTTTGCGCCTGCTACGCAGTATTTT
>TRBV29-1|TRBJ2-2|TRBD2|many
CSTSGRAATGELFF
TGCAGCACTAGCGGGAGGGCCGCCACCGGGGAGCTGTTTTTT
>TRBV7-9|TRBJ2-1|TRBD1|many
CASRAAGTGNYNEQFF
TGTGCCAGCAGAGCTGCCGGGACAGGCAACTACAATGAGCAGTTCTTC